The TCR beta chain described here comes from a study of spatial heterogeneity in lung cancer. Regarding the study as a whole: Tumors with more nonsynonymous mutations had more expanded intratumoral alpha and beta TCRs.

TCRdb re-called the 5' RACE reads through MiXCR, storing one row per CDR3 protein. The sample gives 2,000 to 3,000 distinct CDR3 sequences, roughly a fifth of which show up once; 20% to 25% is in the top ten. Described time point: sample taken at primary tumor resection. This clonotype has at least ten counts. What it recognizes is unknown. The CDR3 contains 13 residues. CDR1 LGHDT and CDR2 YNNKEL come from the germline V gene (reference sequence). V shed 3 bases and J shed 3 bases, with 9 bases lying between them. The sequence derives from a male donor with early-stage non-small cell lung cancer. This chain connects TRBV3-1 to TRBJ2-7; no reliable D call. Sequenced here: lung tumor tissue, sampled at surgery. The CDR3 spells CASSHIKGYEQYF. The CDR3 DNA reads TGTGCCAGCAGCCATATCAAAGGCTACGAGCAGTACTTC.